This passage covers 29 T cell receptor beta chains from one sample sequenced in a study of T cells in Graves' hyperthyroidism and ophthalmopathy. Researchers amplified the TCR beta CDR3 regions from RNA transcripts. TCR CDR3 regions were first amplified by RT-PCR with HTBI primers. TCRdb called the multiplex PCR reads again in MiXCR, with one record for every CDR3 protein. Of under 450,000 distinct CDR3 sequences in the sample, about 15% were seen once. Sample: blood. The receptor source for this set is a woman aged 18-30 years with Graves' hyperthyroidism.

This clonotype has a count of ten or more. V gene TRBV7-9 combines with J gene TRBJ2-3, with TRBD2 matching 9 bases. V was clipped by 7 bases and J by 2 bases; unmatched bases: 7. CDR3 length: 15 amino acids. Germline CDR1 reads SEHNR; CDR2 reads FQNEAQ (reference sequence). CDR3 in amino acids: CASTPRTSATDTQYF. CDR3 DNA: TGTGCCAGCACCCCGAGGACTAGCGCCACAGATACGCAGTATTTT.

This clonotype was counted ten times or more. This chain connects TRBV6-5 to TRBJ2-7; D is possibly TRBD1 (6 bases). Germline V gives CDR1 MNHEY, CDR2 SVGAGI. V lost 0 bases and J lost 5, with 17 bases in between. The CDR3 is 16 amino acids. The CDR3 spells CASSYSGGSSVHEQYF. The CDR3 DNA is TGTGCCAGCAGTTACTCAGGGGGTTCCTCCGTCCACGAGCAGTACTTC.

Notes on this clonotype: The missing conserved phenylalanine or tryptophan at the end of this CDR3 makes a read error likely. The DNA is omitted, as the CDR3 cannot be located on it reliably, and the CDR3 follows TCRdb's listing. The V call is TRBV29-1, the J call TRBJ2-7; TRBD1 is the table's D call and was not checked against the DNA. The CDR3 spans 12 residues, counting both ends. The V gene's germline CDR1 is SQVTM and CDR2 ANQGSEA. CDR3 protein: CSVERWGRPALP.

The chain recombines TRBV5-5 with TRBJ1-6; the match to TRBD1 covers 8 bases. V was clipped by 4 bases and J by 4 bases; unmatched bases: 10. This CDR3 contains 17 residues. Germline CDR1 is SGHKS and CDR2 is YYEKEE (reference sequence). CDR3 sequence (DNA): TGTGCCAGCAGCCAAACGATGAGGGACAGGTATAATTCACCCCTCCACTTT. Encoded protein: CASSQTMRDRYNSPLHF.

The CDR3 loop reads CASSLRDTTNYGYTF. The CDR3 nucleotides are TGTGCCAGCAGCCTCCGGGACACAACTAACTATGGCTACACCTTC. The chain has TRBV4-2 and TRBJ1-2; D perhaps matches TRBD1 (6 bases). The CDR3 loop spans 15 amino acids. Per germline, CDR1 LGHNA and CDR2 YNFKEQ. Trimming took 4 bases from V and 0 from J, leaving 12 bases between them.

This clonotype was found many times. The gene calls are TRBV6-1 and TRBJ2-3; D possibly corresponds to TRBD2 (6 bases). CDR3 size: 15 residues. Germline V gene sequence: CDR1 MNHNS, CDR2 SASEGT. Trimming cost V 5 bases and J 5 bases, with 17 bases left between them. In DNA form, the CDR3 reads TGTGCCAGCAGTTACGGACTACACGCTAGAGATACGCAGTATTTT. Translating it yields CASSYGLHARDTQYF.

This clonotype was picked up many times. This chain connects TRBV27 to TRBJ1-1; 7 positions agree with TRBD1. CDR1 MNHEY and CDR2 SMNVEV come from the germline V gene (reference sequence). The CDR3 contains 13 residues. J lost 1 base, V lost 5 bases, and 1 base had no gene match. CDR3 coding DNA: TGTGCCAGCAGTAACAGGGGGAACACTGAAGCTTTCTTT. Translating gives CASSNRGNTEAFF.

This clonotype was seen more than once but under ten times. The V gene is TRBV6-6, the J gene TRBJ1-5; D is undetermined. V was trimmed by 2 bases and J by 5 bases, leaving 16 bases between them. The CDR3 spans 16 residues. Germline CDR1 and CDR2: MNHNY and SVGAGI (reference sequence). In nucleotides, the CDR3 is TGTGCCAGCAGTTACCCTTGGGTGGGCTCCGATCAGCCCCAGCATTTT. Protein sequence: CASSYPWVGSDQPQHF.

This clonotype has only a few counts. This may be a read error: a much more frequent sequence differs by one nucleotide. This chain connects TRBV12-3 or TRBV12-4 to TRBJ2-1, with 7 bases matching TRBD2. The CDR3 spans 16 residues. The CDR3 reads CASGLAWRESYNEQFF. CDR3 in DNA: TGTGCCAGCGGTTTAGCCTGGCGGGAGTCCTACAATGAGCAGTTCTTC.

In its sample, this clonotype was seen many times. V usage is TRBV3-1 and J usage is TRBJ2-5; 10 bases line up with TRBD1. The germline CDR1 and CDR2 sequences are LGHDT and YNNKEL (reference sequence). The CDR3 sequence is 15 residues long. V lost 5 bases to trimming and J lost 3 bases; unmatched junction nucleotides: 6. The DNA for the CDR3 is TGTGCCAGCAGCGCACCCGGGACAGGGGAAGAGACCCAGTACTTC. It yields the protein CASSAPGTGEETQYF.

This clonotype was seen ten or more times. The CDR3, as DNA: TGTGCTAGTGGTCTACTCGCTAGCGGGGCCGACTCCTACGAGCAGTACTTC. This codes for CASGLLASGADSYEQYF. The V gene is TRBV12-5, the J gene TRBJ2-7; TRBD2 matches at 9 bases. The CDR3 contains 17 residues. After removal of 5 bases from V and 0 bases from J, the junction contained 11 bases not matched to a gene. Germline-derived CDR1 and CDR2 are LGHNT and FRNRAP.

This clonotype was observed many times. The chain carries TRBV2 and TRBJ1-5, with D perhaps matching TRBD1 (5 bases). CDR3 length: 13 amino acids. Germline assignment: CDR1 SNHLY and CDR2 FYNNEI. Trimming left V 5 bases short and J 2 bases short, with 7 bases between. Here the CDR3 DNA reads TGTGCCAGCAGTACGACAGGCAATCAGCCCCAGCATTTT. Protein: CASSTTGNQPQHF.

This clonotype has at least ten counts. The chain joins TRBV9 to TRBJ1-6; 8 bases map to TRBD1. Germline V gives CDR1 SGDLS, CDR2 YYNGEE. The V segment lost 3 bases and the J segment 10 bases; nucleotides outside the gene matches: 9. The CDR3 runs to 15 residues. In DNA, the CDR3 is TGTGCCAGCAGCGCTTTGACAGGGGTCGGGTCACCCCTCCACTTT. Encoded protein: CASSALTGVGSPLHF.

This clonotype was detected a few times. A single base separates this from a much larger clone, so it may be a read error. This chain connects TRBV2 to TRBJ1-4, with 7 bases lining up with TRBD1. The germline gives CDR1 SNHLY, CDR2 FYNNEI. V was clipped by 4 bases and J by 4 bases; unmatched bases: 9. CDR3 length: 16 residues. Here the CDR3 reads CASSGGDRAHNEKLFF. Written as DNA, the CDR3 is TGTGCCAGCAGTGGCGGAGACAGGGCCCATAATGAAAAACTGTTTTTT.

At least ten counts were recorded for this clonotype. The CDR3 DNA follows: TGTGCCAGCAGCTTGACTCCTGGTACGCAGTATTTT. Translation: CASSLTPGTQYF. This rearrangement joins TRBV7-6 to TRBJ2-3; the D is unclear. Per germline, CDR1 SGHVS and CDR2 FNYEAQ. V was cut by 3 bases and J by 8 bases, with 9 bases left in between. The CDR3 totals 12 residues.

This clonotype was recorded a few times. The chain carries TRBV18 and TRBJ2-1, with no clear D. The V end lost 2 bases, the J end lost 12 bases, and 20 bases lay between the germline ends. This CDR3 spans 15 amino acids. CDR1 is KGHSH, CDR2 LQKENI, per germline. CDR3 amino acids: CASSPGDGRRSGQFF. In nucleotides, the CDR3 is TGTGCCAGCTCACCAGGAGACGGGCGGCGTTCCGGGCAGTTCTTC.

The chain joins TRBV15 to TRBJ2-6; D gene unclear. With 1 base removed from V and 0 bases from J, the gap between germline ends came to 7 bases. Germline V gives CDR1 LNHNV, CDR2 YYDKDF (reference sequence). This CDR3 contains 16 residues. The CDR3 region has the DNA TGTGCCACCAGCAGAGGATGGAGCTCTGGGGCCAACGTCCTGACTTTC. It encodes CATSRGWSSGANVLTF.

This clonotype occurred many times. The rearrangement uses TRBV13 and TRBJ2-4; maybe TRBD1 (6 bases). The CDR3 loop spans 14 amino acids. Trimming took 1 base from V and 4 from J, leaving 8 bases between them. Germline V CDR1 and CDR2: PRHDT, FYEKMQ (reference sequence). The CDR3 loop is CASSLDRVKNIQYF. In DNA, the CDR3 is TGTGCCAGCAGCTTAGACAGGGTGAAAAACATTCAGTACTTC.

This clonotype was found many times. The rearrangement links TRBV20-1 to TRBJ2-7; the D gene could be TRBD1 or TRBD2 (5 bases each). CDR1 is DFQATT and CDR2 is SNEGSKA in the germline V gene (reference sequence). Trimming removed 1 base from V and 2 bases from J, with 12 bases in between. CDR3 length equals 14 residues. The CDR3 loop is CSARGERDAYEQYF. DNA of the CDR3: TGCAGTGCTAGAGGGGAGAGGGACGCCTACGAGCAGTACTTC.

Regarding this clonotype: A much larger clone lies one base from this, so it may be a read error. V gene TRBV25-1 combines with J gene TRBJ2-1; the D is unclear. V dropped 1 base and J dropped 6 bases, with 13 bases sitting between them. Looked up from germline, CDR1 is MGHDK and CDR2 is SYGVNS. The CDR3 length is 15 residues. The CDR3 spells CASSEWSLWFNEQFF. CDR3 in DNA: TGTGCCAGCAGTGAATGGAGTTTATGGTTCAATGAGCAGTTCTTC. Combining the CDR3 with reference TRBV25-1 and TRBJ2-1 gives the whole variable domain EADIYQTPRYLVIGTGKKITLECSQTMGHDKMYWYQQDPGMELHLIHYSYGVNSTEKGDLSSESTVSRIRTEHFPLTLESARPSHTSQYLCASSEWSLWFNEQFFGPGTRLTVL.

There are many counts of this clonotype. The chain is built from TRBV19 and TRBJ1-5, with D unresolved. V dropped 4 bases and J dropped 9 bases, with 10 bases sitting between them. Germline CDR1 LNHDA, CDR2 SQIVND (reference sequence). This CDR3 region has 12 residues. For the CDR3, the DNA is TGTGCCAGTAGTACTTCAATGTCGCCCCAGCATTTT. This gives the protein CASSTSMSPQHF. The full variable domain, its missing parts supplied by reference TRBV19 and TRBJ1-5, is DGGITQSPKYLFRKEGQNVTLSCEQNLNHDAMYWYRQDPGQGLRLIYYSQIVNDFQKGDIAEGYSVSREKKESFPLTVTSAQKNPTAFYLCASSTSMSPQHFGDGTRLSIL.

V is TRBV5-1 and J is TRBJ2-5, with 10 bases that match TRBD2. V shed 4 bases, J shed 4 bases, and the junction held 7 bases outside the gene matches. This CDR3 is 15 amino acids long. CDR1 SGHRS and CDR2 YFSETQ come from the germline V gene. The CDR3 DNA reads TGCGCCAGCAGCACCCTAGCGGGGGTAGGAGAGACCCAGTACTTC. Protein: CASSTLAGVGETQYF. Filled out from reference TRBV5-1 and TRBJ2-5, the complete variable domain reads KAGVTQTPRYLIKTRGQQVTLSCSPISGHRSVSWYQQTPGQGLQFLFEYFSETQRNKGNFPGRFSGRQFSNSRSEMNVSTLELGDSALYLCASSTLAGVGETQYFGPGTRLLVL.

In this sample, this clonotype turned up many times. The chain employs TRBV5-1 and TRBJ1-5, with D possibly being TRBD1 (6 bases). CDR3 length: 13 residues. The V and J ends lost 5 bases and 7 bases respectively, with 13 bases between them. Germline V gene data show CDR1 as SGHRS and CDR2 as YFSETQ. The CDR3 loop is CASRKDRGQPQHF. CDR3 DNA: TGCGCCAGCAGGAAGGACAGAGGCCAGCCCCAGCATTTT.

This clonotype has at least ten counts. The chain joins TRBV5-1 to TRBJ2-2, with D uncertain. Germline CDR1 reads SGHRS; CDR2 reads YFSETQ. V dropped 0 bases and J dropped 6 bases, with 12 bases sitting between them. The CDR3 is 15 amino acids. The CDR3 region has the DNA TGCGCCAGCAGCTTGGCGGGCCCTGAGCCCGGGGAGCTGTTTTTT. Protein product: CASSLAGPEPGELFF.

This clonotype has at least ten counts. The CDR3 region is CASSLTGTGVVGELFF. Written as DNA, the CDR3 is TGTGCCAGCTCTTTGACGGGGACAGGGGTCGTCGGGGAGCTGTTTTTT. The chain carries TRBV2 and TRBJ2-2; TRBD1 matches 10 bases. In germline, CDR1 is SNHLY, CDR2 FYNNEI. Trimming cost V 8 bases and J 7 bases; bases outside gene matches: 13. The CDR3 is made up of 16 amino acids.

This clonotype showed up many times. The junction does not match germline at one end; this may be a read error. This rearrangement joins TRBV5-1 to TRBJ2-1; no definite D call. Looked up from germline, CDR1 is SGHRS and CDR2 is YFSETQ. The CDR3 extends over 11 amino acids. CDR3 loop: CASSLDNEQFF. The DNA of the CDR3 is TGTGCCAGCAGTTTGGACAATGAGCAGTTCTTC. The full variable domain, rest sourced from reference TRBV5-1 and TRBJ2-1, is KAGVTQTPRYLIKTRGQQVTLSCSPISGHRSVSWYQQTPGQGLQFLFEYFSETQRNKGNFPGRFSGRQFSNSRSEMNVSTLELGDSALYLCASSLDNEQFFGPGTRLTVL.

This clonotype was observed a few times. This may come from a read error, since a much larger clone is one base off. V and J are TRBV28 and TRBJ1-1, with 9 bases fitting TRBD1. The V and J ends lost 2 bases and 3 bases, in that order; junction bases with no gene match: 4. This CDR3 spans 15 amino acids. Germline values: CDR1 MDHEN, CDR2 SYDVKM. The CDR3 sequence is CASSLTGGRDTEAFF. In nucleotides, the CDR3 is TGTGCCAGCAGTTTAACAGGGGGCCGGGACACTGAAGCTTTCTTT.

This clonotype was observed many times. This chain uses TRBV5-1 with TRBJ2-1, with 10 bases identical to TRBD2. V shed 2 bases, J shed 6 bases, and the junction held 5 bases outside the gene matches. Germline values: CDR1 SGHRS, CDR2 YFSETQ. The CDR3 extends over 15 amino acids. The CDR3 sequence: CASSFLAGVGNEQFF. In DNA, the CDR3 is TGCGCCAGCAGCTTTCTAGCGGGAGTAGGCAATGAGCAGTTCTTC. The complete variable domain, with remaining parts taken from reference TRBV5-1 and TRBJ2-1, reads KAGVTQTPRYLIKTRGQQVTLSCSPISGHRSVSWYQQTPGQGLQFLFEYFSETQRNKGNFPGRFSGRQFSNSRSEMNVSTLELGDSALYLCASSFLAGVGNEQFFGPGTRLTVL.

This clonotype was recorded many times. The chain joins TRBV5-1 to TRBJ2-1, with TRBD2 matching over 12 bases. The length of the CDR3 is 18 residues. After removal of 1 base from V and 4 bases from J, the junction contained 9 bases not matched to a gene. From germline, CDR1 is SGHRS and CDR2 YFSETQ. CDR3 region: CASSLRASGGVAYNEQFF. DNA for the CDR3: TGCGCCAGCAGCTTGAGGGCTAGCGGGGGGGTAGCGTACAATGAGCAGTTCTTC.